Described below is a single T cell receptor beta chain sequence and its context. All patients relapsed after autologous stem cell transplantation, and brentuximab vedotin exposure varied. The germline gives CDR1 SNHLY, CDR2 FYNNEI. CDR3 length equals 15 residues. Trimming stripped 3 bases from V and 1 base from J, with 10 bases between. This specimen belongs to a study of PD-1 blockade in classical Hodgkin lymphoma. Assay used: immunoSEQ multiplex PCR; TCRdb lists only in-frame clones, some missing. The table includes fewer than 100,000 clones, 92% detected once. The chain carries TRBV2 and TRBJ2-4; perhaps TRBD2 as D (5 bases). The sequences come from peripheral blood mononuclear cells (PBMCs), collected at baseline. This receptor was taken from a human donor with classical Hodgkin lymphoma. CDR3 amino acids: CASSDAASAKNIQYF. The CDR3 DNA reads as TGTGCCAGCAGTGATGCGGCTAGCGCCAAAAACATTCAGTACTTC.